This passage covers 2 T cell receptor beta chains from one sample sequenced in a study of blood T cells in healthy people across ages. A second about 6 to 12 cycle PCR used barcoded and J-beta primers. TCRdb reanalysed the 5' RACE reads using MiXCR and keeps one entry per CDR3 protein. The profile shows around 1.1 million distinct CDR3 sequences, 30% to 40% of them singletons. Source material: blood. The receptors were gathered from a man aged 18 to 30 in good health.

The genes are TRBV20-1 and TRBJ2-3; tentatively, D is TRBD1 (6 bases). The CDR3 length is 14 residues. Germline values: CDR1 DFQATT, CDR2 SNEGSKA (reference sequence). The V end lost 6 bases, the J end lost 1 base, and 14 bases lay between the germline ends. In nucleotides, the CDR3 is TGCAGTGCCACACAGGGTAAAGGCACAGATACGCAGTATTTT. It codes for CSATQGKGTDTQYF.

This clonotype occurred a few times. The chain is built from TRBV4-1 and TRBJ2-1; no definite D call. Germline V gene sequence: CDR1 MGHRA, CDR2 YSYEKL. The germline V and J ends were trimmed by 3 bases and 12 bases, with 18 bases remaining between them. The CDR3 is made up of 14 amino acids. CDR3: CASSHPDTKATQFF. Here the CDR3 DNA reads TGCGCCAGCAGCCATCCGGATACCAAAGCAACGCAGTTCTTC.